The 18 T cell receptor beta chains below all came from one sample that was sequenced in a study of blood T cells in healthy people across ages (dated by TCRdb to about 2015). The library relied on 5' RACE. A second PCR of about 7 to 12 cycles was performed with a sample-barcoded 5' primer and a J-beta primer mix. The public reads were run again by TCRdb, first through fastp at Q25 and then through MiXCR, and only productive beta chains were kept. Each record represents a unique CDR3 protein, reported with the most common genes and DNA among its rows. The sample table contains some 1,800,000 distinct CDR3 sequences; only one count was recorded for roughly two fifths of them. The ten largest make up roughly 23% of the sample. The sample comprised blood. Receptors originate from a human donor in good health.

The chain recombines TRBV24-1 with TRBJ1-2; D unresolved. Germline CDR1 is KGHDR and CDR2 is SFDVKD. V gave up 2 bases and J gave up 8 bases, with 14 bases separating them. This CDR3 is built from 14 residues. Written as DNA, the CDR3 is TGTGCCACCAGTGATTGGAATTTCAATACAGGCTACACCTTC. Translated: CATSDWNFNTGYTF.

V and J are TRBV10-3 and TRBJ2-1; 9 nucleotides line up with TRBD1. V was clipped by 4 bases and J by 15 bases; unmatched bases: 10. The CDR3 has 13 residues. Germline V gene data show CDR1 as ENHRY and CDR2 as SYGVKD. The CDR3 DNA follows: TGTGCCATCAGTGGCGGGGACAGGGAAGTTAGGTTCTTC. Its translation is CAISGGDREVRFF.

V usage is TRBV6-5 and J usage is TRBJ2-5, with 10 nucleotides matching TRBD2. Germline CDR1 and CDR2: MNHEY and SVGAGI. The CDR3 covers 15 residues. V gave up 7 bases and J gave up 4 bases; unmatched junction bases: 9. The chain's CDR3 is CASTSAGLAIETQYF. CDR3 sequence (DNA): TGTGCCAGCACTTCGGCGGGACTAGCGATAGAGACCCAGTACTTC.

The chain is built from TRBV12-3 or TRBV12-4 and TRBJ2-2, with 8 nucleotides matching TRBD2. Trimming took 3 bases from V and 5 from J; bases not matched to a gene: 8. This CDR3 is built from 16 residues. CDR3: CASSFSGVRGTGELFF. CDR3 DNA sequence: TGTGCCAGCAGTTTTAGCGGGGTCAGGGGTACCGGGGAGCTGTTTTTT.

The rearrangement uses TRBV4-2 and TRBJ2-3, with 9 bases aligning to TRBD2. Trimming at V came to 0 bases and at J to 1 base, leaving 5 bases not matched to a gene. Germline CDR1 LGHNA, CDR2 YNFKEQ. CDR3 length equals 17 residues. Here the CDR3 reads CASSQEDQRGGTDTQYF. CDR3 nucleotide sequence: TGTGCCAGCAGCCAAGAAGATCAGCGGGGGGGCACAGATACGCAGTATTTT.

The chain has TRBV4-3 and TRBJ2-5; 9 positions match TRBD2. There are 17 residues in the CDR3. The germline V gene has CDR1 LGHNA and CDR2 YSLEER. V was pared by 0 bases and J by 1 base, with 6 bases of the junction left unmatched. The CDR3 sequence: CASSQDLASGVQETQYF. The CDR3 bases are TGCGCCAGCAGCCAAGATTTGGCTAGCGGGGTCCAAGAGACCCAGTACTTC.

The chain recombines TRBV7-2 with TRBJ2-1; 12 bases are shared with TRBD2. After removal of 4 bases from V and 9 bases from J, the junction contained 16 bases not matched to a gene. CDR3 length: 18 amino acids. Germline V gives CDR1 SGHTA, CDR2 FQGNSA. CDR3 nucleotide sequence: TGTGCCAGCAGCTCGCAACGATTCGGACTAGCGGGGCCGGGTGAGCAGTTCTTC. Translating it yields CASSSQRFGLAGPGEQFF. Complete variable domain (other parts from reference TRBV7-2 and TRBJ2-1): GAGVSQSPSNKVTEKGKDVELRCDPISGHTALYWYRQSLGQGLEFLIYFQGNSAPDKSGLPSDRFSAERTGGSVSTLTIQRTQQEDSAVYLCASSSQRFGLAGPGEQFFGPGTRLTVL.

This clonotype was observed a few times. This chain uses TRBV29-1 with TRBJ2-1; D is ambiguous. V was trimmed by 4 bases and J by 9 bases, leaving 16 bases between them. Germline lookup yields CDR1 SQVTM and CDR2 ANQGSEA. The CDR3 runs 13 residues. The CDR3 reads CSVVYGSGGEQFF. CDR3 DNA: TGCAGCGTTGTGTATGGGTCGGGTGGTGAGCAGTTCTTC.

The rearrangement joins TRBV10-3 to TRBJ2-5; no reliable D call. The CDR3 is made up of 15 amino acids. The V end was cut by 0 bases, the J end by 1 base, with 9 bases between. Germline lookup yields CDR1 ENHRY and CDR2 SYGVKD. CDR3 bases: TGTGCCATCAGTGAGTCGGGTCAGCTCCAAGAGACCCAGTACTTC. It specifies CAISESGQLQETQYF.

Ten or more counts support this clonotype. J is TRBJ2-7 and V is TRBV6-2 or TRBV6-3; D not resolved. The V and J ends lost 5 bases and 2 bases respectively, with 4 bases between them. Germline CDR1 reads MNHEY; CDR2 reads SVGEGT. The CDR3 is 11 residues long. CDR3 in amino acids: CASSDAYEQYF. In DNA form, the CDR3 reads TGTGCCAGCAGTGATGCCTACGAGCAGTACTTC.

This clonotype has just one count. This chain connects TRBV20-1 to TRBJ1-2; no clear D gene. In germline, CDR1 is DFQATT, CDR2 SNEGSKA (reference sequence). The V gene lost 0 bases and the J gene lost 6 bases, with 17 bases spanning the gap. The CDR3 is 15 amino acids. The CDR3 region is CSARDRERQCHGYTF. The CDR3 nucleotides read TGCAGTGCTAGAGATCGGGAGAGGCAGTGTCATGGCTACACCTTC.

V usage is TRBV4-2 and J usage is TRBJ1-2; D ambiguous. This CDR3 is 15 amino acids long. Germline V gives CDR1 LGHNA, CDR2 YNFKEQ. V lost 3 bases and J lost 4, with 15 bases in between. CDR3 in DNA: TGTGCCAGCAGCCATGAGCTCGGACGGGCCTATGGCTACACCTTC. Its translation is CASSHELGRAYGYTF.

The chain employs TRBV5-1 and TRBJ2-1, with D possibly matching TRBD2 (7 bases). Trimming shortened V by 3 bases and J by 6 bases, and 16 bases separated the two germline ends. The CDR3 sequence is 15 residues long. The germline V gene has CDR1 SGHRS and CDR2 YFSETQ. The CDR3: CASSSFGGASNEQFF. The CDR3 nucleotides are TGCGCCAGCAGCTCCTTTGGGGGGGCCTCCAATGAGCAGTTCTTC.

V gene TRBV6-5 combines with J gene TRBJ2-1, with 12 bases identical to TRBD2. CDR3 size: 14 residues. V shed 7 bases and J 11 bases; nucleotides not matched to a gene: 9. Germline CDR1 reads MNHEY; CDR2 reads SVGAGI. As DNA, the CDR3 is TGTGCCAGCACCCGACTAGCGGGGGAAGGGAAGCAGTTCTTC. The encoded protein is CASTRLAGEGKQFF.

This chain links TRBV15 with TRBJ2-5; perhaps TRBD2 as D (7 bases). The J call may be faulty, since TRBJ2-7 better matches the DNA end. CDR1 LNHNV and CDR2 YYDKDF come from the germline V gene (reference sequence). The CDR3 loop spans 18 amino acids. Here the CDR3 reads CATSRDMGGGGEFGEQYF. The CDR3 bases are TGTGCCACCAGCAGAGATATGGGAGGCGGGGGCGAGTTCGGCGAGCAGTACTTC.

The rearrangement links TRBV20-1 to TRBJ2-5, with 7 bases matching TRBD1. Germline V CDR1 and CDR2: DFQATT, SNEGSKA (reference sequence). CDR3 length: 18 amino acids. V shed 1 base and J 2 bases; nucleotides not matched to a gene: 16. The CDR3 region has the DNA TGCAGTGCTAGAGGAAACTTCGCCGGGACAGTGATTCAAGAGACCCAGTACTTC. It translates to CSARGNFAGTVIQETQYF.

This sequence joins TRBV5-1 and TRBJ1-1, with TRBD1 identical over 7 bases. Germline values: CDR1 SGHRS, CDR2 YFSETQ. After removal of 0 bases from V and 6 bases from J, the junction contained 5 bases not matched to a gene. The CDR3 extends over 14 amino acids. This CDR3 is CASSLEGDSPEAFF. As DNA, the CDR3 is TGCGCCAGCAGCTTGGAGGGGGACAGCCCTGAAGCTTTCTTT.

The chain carries TRBV7-2 and TRBJ1-2; 9 positions match TRBD1. This CDR3 spans 18 amino acids. V shed 5 bases, J shed 7 bases, and the junction held 20 bases outside the gene matches. From germline, CDR1 is SGHTA and CDR2 FQGNSA. CDR3 loop: CASSPPLLGTGNLFGYTF. The CDR3 DNA reads TGTGCCAGCAGCCCTCCCTTGTTAGGGACAGGGAACCTTTTTGGCTACACCTTC.